These T cell receptor beta chains were read from a single sample in a study of shared clonotypes between healthy human individuals. Some clones are missing from TCRdb's copy, which holds only in-frame ones; the method was immunoSEQ multiplex PCR. There are 640,000 or so clones in the sample; around 72% occur only once, and about 2% lies in the top ten. Material for sequencing was memory CD4+ T cells sorted from blood. Every receptor here comes from a woman aged 25 to 45 in good health. Both conserved end residues are part of each CDR3. Fields, in order: J gene, V gene, CDR3 protein.

TRBJ1-6 TRBV19 CASRIDNSPLHF
TRBJ1-1 TRBV9 CASSVEAYTEAFF
TRBJ1-2 TRBV28 CAVHSVGYTF
TRBJ1-5 TRBV2 CASPGYSNQPQHF
TRBJ2-2 TRBV6-1 CASSFPGELFF
TRBJ2-7 TRBV27 CASARERGYYEQYF
TRBJ2-7 TRBV11-2 CASSLYGESDEQYF
TRBJ2-2 TRBV7-6 CASSLVSLRGKYHGGELFF
TRBJ1-4 TRBV19 CASSKSWAGGRANEKLFF
TRBJ2-3 TRBV4-2 CASTPGGAEYSTDTQYF
TRBJ2-5 TRBV19 CASSIGGQGFQETQYF
TRBJ2-2 TRBV6-6 CASSYSRRLNTGELFF
TRBJ2-7 TRBV2 CASSERGYEQYF
TRBJ1-3 TRBV18 CASSPYHWDSDSGNTIYF
TRBJ2-7 TRBV7-9 CASHASGDSYEQYF
TRBJ2-2 TRBV5-8 CASSLARGNTGELFF
TRBJ2-5 TRBV5-1 CASREEETQYF
TRBJ2-7 TRBV5-1 CASSFGTGVNEQYF
TRBJ2-1 TRBV7-9 CASSPFEGDSYNEQFF
TRBJ2-1 TRBV5-1 CASTVASGSYNEQFF
TRBJ2-7 TRBV19 CASMETGGLDEQYF
TRBJ2-3 TRBV25-1 CASSERVTSEKATDTQYF
TRBJ1-3 TRBV19 CASSFGTAGNTIYF
TRBJ1-2 TRBV27 CASSLRQGRDGYTF
TRBJ2-1 TRBV14 CASSQGRAFEQFF
TRBJ1-1 TRBV30 CAWSLDRRNTEAFF
TRBJ2-1 TRBV7-9 CASSSQAGAEQFF
TRBJ2-3 TRBV15 CATSREIVETDTQYF
TRBJ2-1 TRBV5-1 CASTPHISYNEQFF
TRBJ1-5 TRBV11-2 CASSLDSNQPQHF
TRBJ2-2 TRBV4-1 CASSQPTRKGFGELFF
TRBJ1-2 TRBV30 CAWSGDKNNYGYTF
TRBJ1-3 TRBV19 CASSSSVDTIYF
TRBJ1-3 TRBV18 CASTSGRGNTIYF
TRBJ2-3 TRBV10-3 CAISDPGFTQYF
TRBJ1-1 TRBV18 CASSPRGDSSTEAFF
TRBJ2-3 TRBV11-2 CASSLGLGSTDTQYF
TRBJ2-5 TRBV2 CASSEEGGQGETQYF
TRBJ1-4 TRBV28 CASSPRVSNEKLFF
TRBJ2-1 TRBV7-6 CASSLPSFGNEQFF
TRBJ2-7 TRBV28 CASSFSPPYEQYF
TRBJ2-1 TRBV11-2 CASSIGLAGDGEQFF
TRBJ2-4 TRBV27 CASRSKEPKSIQYF
TRBJ2-7 TRBV19 CASSSDPAESYEQYF
TRBJ1-2 TRBV9 CASSVVDRGFAGYTF
TRBJ1-5 TRBV11-2 CASSPDRVDQPQHF
TRBJ2-1 TRBV4-2 CASSRTGGSTFF
TRBJ2-7 TRBV7-2 CASSSSLDGDEQYF
TRBJ2-7 TRBV21-1 CASSKPGQGNNEQYF
TRBJ1-5 TRBV28 CASSQLTGDQPQHF
TRBJ1-1 TRBV27 CASLPRTGNTEAFF
TRBJ2-3 TRBV7-3 CASSLTSPSGLKDTQYF
TRBJ2-7 TRBV29-1 CSVAPKQGVIGYEQYF
TRBJ1-4 TRBV19 CASVKSGQGAEKLFF
TRBJ2-1 TRBV7-2 CASSAPGGGSYNEQFF